This entry is about one TCR beta chain. Its target is not known. As for treatment: approximately nine-day PBMC culture with coronavirus spike peptide pools or control peptides (ViraFEST assay). The entry originates in a study of vaccination and CD4 T cells after COVID-19. An Oncomine TCR Beta short-read assay was used to sequence the DNA from cultured CD4+ T cells. TCRdb processed the PCR reads anew with MiXCR; each CDR3 protein has one entry. This table holds roughly 10,000 distinct CDR3 sequences, around 30% found once. The origin of this receptor is a human donor with COVID-19. Material: cultured CD4+ T cells from blood.

As DNA, the CDR3 is TGTGCCAGCAGCGAGGCAGGGAACACCGGGGAGCTGTTTTTT. Protein sequence: CASSEAGNTGELFF. J is TRBJ2-2 and V is TRBV27, with D unresolved. The CDR3 length is 14 residues. CDR1 is MNHEY, CDR2 SMNVEV, per germline (reference sequence). V lost 6 bases, J lost 1 base, and 9 bases lay in between.